This TCR beta chain was identified in a study of blood T cell repertoires in COVID-19. TCRdb's copy holds only in-frame clones and misses some; the assay was immunoSEQ multiplex PCR. The sample consists of 110,000 or so clones, 70% to 90% of them appearing once. This CDR3 has 16 residues. Germline V CDR1 and CDR2: SGHDN, FVKESK. The V end was cut by 2 bases, the J end by 4 bases, with 14 bases between. The sequence came from a woman between 45 and 60 years old with acute or convalescent COVID-19. The rearrangement joins TRBV14 to TRBJ2-2; D unresolved. Sequencing used peripheral blood. CDR3 region: CASSQISGFSTGELFF. The CDR3 DNA reads TGTGCCAGCAGCCAAATCTCCGGGTTCAGCACCGGGGAGCTGTTTTTT.